This entry lists 19 T cell receptor beta chains sequenced from one sample in a study of OX40 agonist ivuxolimab in advanced cancers. Generated by immunoSEQ multiplex PCR, the TCRdb table keeps only in-frame clones and is missing some. The sample holds about 50,000 clones; 75% to 90% are singletons and the top ten take 12%. The sequencing here drew on CD4+ or CD8+ T cells sorted from blood, taken in a trial of the OX40 agonist ivuxolimab. The receptors were sampled from an adult with an advanced solid tumor such as melanoma, head and neck, liver or kidney cancer.

J is TRBJ2-7 and V is TRBV27; D ambiguous. V was clipped by 1 base and J by 3 bases, with 7 bases between them. CDR1 is MNHEY and CDR2 is SMNVEV in the germline V gene (reference sequence). This CDR3 is 13 amino acids long. CDR3 sequence reads: CASSLFANYEQYF. The DNA for the CDR3 is TGTGCCAGCAGTTTATTCGCAAACTACGAGCAGTACTTC.

The chain carries TRBV13 and TRBJ1-1; D is ambiguous. Germline-derived CDR1 and CDR2 are PRHDT and FYEKMQ (reference sequence). This CDR3 is built from 13 residues. V lost 5 bases to trimming and J lost 2 bases, with 9 bases between them. The CDR3 DNA sequence: TGTGCCAGCAGCCCCCAGAGAAACACTGAAGCTTTCTTT. Translated: CASSPQRNTEAFF.

This clone has a handful of counts. J is TRBJ2-7 and V is TRBV5-6; 9 nucleotides agree with TRBD1. V trimming: 4 bases; J trimming: 2 bases; junction bases outside the gene matches: 7. The V gene's germline CDR1 is SGHDT and CDR2 YYEEEE. This CDR3 is 15 amino acids long. The CDR3 DNA follows: TGTGCCAGCAGCCCGGAGGGACAGGGCACCTACGAGCAGTACTTC. This codes for CASSPEGQGTYEQYF.

The chain uses TRBV19 and TRBJ1-5; possibly TRBD1 for D (6 bases). The V gene lost 9 bases and the J gene lost 4 bases, with 13 bases spanning the gap. Per germline, CDR1 LNHDA and CDR2 SQIVND (reference sequence). CDR3 length equals 13 residues. CDR3 coding DNA: TGTGCCAGGGCAGGGGTGGGGAATCAGCCCCAGCATTTT. Amino acid sequence: CARAGVGNQPQHF.

This chain joins TRBV23-1 and TRBJ2-7; TRBD1 or TRBD2 may be the D gene (6 bases each). TRBV23-1 is an ORF, and what it does is uncertain. With 2 bases removed from V and 6 bases from J, the gap between germline ends came to 20 bases. The CDR3 is 16 residues long. The CDR3 nucleotides read TGCGCCAGCAGTCAAGGGCTCGGGGGCCCGACGAGCGAGCAGTACTTC. This codes for CASSQGLGGPTSEQYF.

This clone was seen a handful of times. The CDR3 spells CASSLGGGNQPQHF. CDR3 DNA sequence: TGTGCCAGCAGCTTGGGGGGTGGCAATCAGCCCCAGCATTTT. The chain joins TRBV5-6 to TRBJ1-5; D is ambiguous. V was cut by 0 bases and J by 2 bases, with 6 bases left in between. In germline, CDR1 is SGHDT, CDR2 YYEEEE. The CDR3 contains 14 residues.

This sequence joins TRBV6-5 and TRBJ1-6; no clear D gene. This CDR3 contains 13 residues. The V end was cut by 5 bases, the J end by 14 bases, with 16 bases between. CDR1 and CDR2 from the germline V gene are MNHEY and SVGAGI. The chain's CDR3 is CASSTEADSTLHF. The CDR3 DNA sequence: TGTGCCAGCAGTACCGAGGCGGATTCGACCCTCCACTTT.

This sequence joins TRBV20-1 and TRBJ1-1; the D is unclear. Germline-derived CDR1 and CDR2 are DFQATT and SNEGSKA (reference sequence). This CDR3 has 11 residues. V was cut by 2 bases and J by 2 bases, with 3 bases left in between. The CDR3 DNA is TGCAGTGCTAGAATTAACACTGAAGCTTTCTTT. This codes for CSARINTEAFF.

The sample holds one count of this clone. The J gene is TRBJ2-6, the V gene TRBV30; 7 positions agree with TRBD1. CDR1 and CDR2 from the germline V gene are GTSNPN and SVGIG (reference sequence). The V segment lost 2 bases and the J segment 0 bases; nucleotides outside the gene matches: 10. The CDR3 totals 18 residues. The CDR3 here is CAWSRGGALRSGANVLTF. CDR3 sequence (DNA): TGTGCCTGGAGTAGAGGGGGCGCCTTGCGCTCTGGGGCCAACGTCCTGACTTTC. The full variable domain, in which reference TRBV30 and TRBJ2-6 provide the parts outside the CDR3, is SQTIHQWPATLVQPVGSPLSLECTVEGTSNPNLYWYRQAAGRGLQLLFYSVGIGQISSEVPQNLSASRPQDRQFILSSKKLLLSDSGFYLCAWSRGGALRSGANVLTFGAGSRLTVL.

This clone came up a few times. V gene TRBV7-9 combines with J gene TRBJ1-1, with 9 bases aligning to TRBD1. CDR1 and CDR2 from the germline V gene are SEHNR and FQNEAQ (reference sequence). The CDR3 runs to 15 residues. The V segment lost 5 bases and the J segment 1 base; nucleotides outside the gene matches: 5. The CDR3 loop is CASSPRDRENTEAFF. The CDR3 DNA is TGTGCCAGCAGCCCTCGGGACAGGGAGAACACTGAAGCTTTCTTT.

The rearrangement joins TRBV4-1 to TRBJ2-2; 11 nucleotides align to TRBD2. The CDR3 covers 17 residues. With V trimmed by 9 bases and J by 2 bases, 11 bases remained unmatched. CDR1 and CDR2 (germline): MGHRA, YSYEKL. CDR3 DNA: TGCGCCAGTGGTAGCGGGGGGGCCTTCCTCAACACCGGGGAGCTGTTTTTT. It translates to CASGSGGAFLNTGELFF.

This clone was observed a handful of times. The J gene is TRBJ2-7, the V gene TRBV7-6, with TRBD2 as a possible D gene (6 bases). This CDR3 is built from 15 residues. Trimming cost V 1 base and J 4 bases, with 14 bases left between them. Germline CDR1 reads SGHVS; CDR2 reads FNYEAQ. The DNA of the CDR3 is TGTGCCAGCAGCTTAGATATCGGGAGTTTATACGAGCAGTACTTC. This gives the protein CASSLDIGSLYEQYF.

The chain has TRBV27 and TRBJ2-7, with D possibly matching TRBD1 (6 bases). There are 14 residues in the CDR3. CDR1 MNHEY and CDR2 SMNVEV come from the germline V gene (reference sequence). Trimming removed 6 bases from V and 3 bases from J, with 15 bases in between. The CDR3 sequence: CASSQTGPYYEQYF. The DNA for the CDR3 is TGTGCCAGCAGCCAAACAGGGCCCTACTACGAGCAGTACTTC.

The V call is TRBV27, the J call TRBJ2-7; D is unresolved. Germline V lookup: CDR1 MNHEY, CDR2 SMNVEV (reference sequence). The CDR3 contains 11 residues. The V gene lost 5 bases and the J gene lost 5 bases, with 7 bases spanning the gap. CDR3 loop: CASSLANEQYF. The CDR3 DNA reads TGTGCCAGCAGTCTGGCAAACGAGCAGTACTTC.

V is TRBV19 and J is TRBJ2-7; D is ambiguous. Trimming left V 1 base short and J 7 bases short, with 17 bases between. Germline V gives CDR1 LNHDA, CDR2 SQIVND (reference sequence). CDR3 length: 15 residues. CDR3 sequence (DNA): TGTGCCAGTAGTATAGCTTCGACGCGCCTCGGGGAGCAGTACTTC. Protein product: CASSIASTRLGEQYF. The full variable domain, rest sourced from reference TRBV19 and TRBJ2-7, is DGGITQSPKYLFRKEGQNVTLSCEQNLNHDAMYWYRQDPGQGLRLIYYSQIVNDFQKGDIAEGYSVSREKKESFPLTVTSAQKNPTAFYLCASSIASTRLGEQYFGPGTRLTVT.

The V gene is TRBV27, the J gene TRBJ2-5, with D unclear. From germline, CDR1 is MNHEY and CDR2 SMNVEV (reference sequence). Between the trimmed V and J ends, which lost 3 bases and 6 bases, there was a span of 11 bases. The CDR3 totals 13 residues. The CDR3 DNA reads TGTGCCAGCAGTTTCAGCGCTGGCCAGACCCAGTACTTC. It codes for CASSFSAGQTQYF.

The chain couples TRBV7-9 to TRBJ2-7; D ambiguous. Per germline, CDR1 SEHNR and CDR2 FQNEAQ (reference sequence). The CDR3 extends over 14 amino acids. Trimming left V 6 bases short and J 3 bases short, with 15 bases between. Written as DNA, the CDR3 is TGTGCCAGCAGTTCCAATTCCCCCGACTACGAGCAGTACTTC. This encodes CASSSNSPDYEQYF. Combining the CDR3 with reference TRBV7-9 and TRBJ2-7 gives the whole variable domain DTGVSQNPRHKITKRGQNVTFRCDPISEHNRLYWYRQTLGQGPEFLTYFQNEAQLEKSRLLSDRFSAERPKGSFSTLEIQRTEQGDSAMYLCASSSNSPDYEQYFGPGTRLTVT.

This clone rates as medium-sized. The V gene is TRBV4-3, the J gene TRBJ1-4; 7 bases line up with TRBD1. The V gene end was trimmed by 4 bases and the J gene end by 3 bases; junction bases not matched to a gene: 8. The CDR3 contains 16 residues. Germline values: CDR1 LGHNA, CDR2 YSLEER. Written as DNA, the CDR3 is TGCGCCAGCAGCCCGGGGACAGCAGTGGCTAATGAAAAACTGTTTTTT. Protein product: CASSPGTAVANEKLFF.

The chain has TRBV28 and TRBJ1-6; D is perhaps TRBD1 (6 bases). The CDR3 loop spans 14 amino acids. CDR1 MDHEN and CDR2 SYDVKM come from the germline V gene. V dropped 5 bases and J dropped 8 bases, with 13 bases sitting between them. DNA of the CDR3: TGTGCCAGCAGTCGGACAGAAGCTCATTCACCCCTCCACTTT. Translating gives CASSRTEAHSPLHF.